Shown below are 32 T cell receptor beta chains from a single sample sequenced in a study of sequential checkpoint blockade in melanoma. Measured with immunoSEQ multiplex PCR; TCRdb has only the in-frame clones, and not every one. The table shows tens of thousands of clones, with 32% occurring only once. The sample's treatment: randomized to nivolumab then ipilimumab (arm A) or the reverse (arm B). The input for sequencing was tumor tissue (inferred from file names), taken from a patient given nivolumab and ipilimumab in sequence. These receptors came from a human donor with melanoma.

V and J are TRBV28 and TRBJ1-5; D uncertain. The length of the CDR3 is 13 residues. Germline-derived CDR1 and CDR2 are MDHEN and SYDVKM. The V end was cut by 10 bases, the J end by 3 bases, with 13 bases between. The CDR3 spells CATGGVLNQPQHF. The DNA for the CDR3 is TGTGCCACCGGAGGAGTCCTCAATCAGCCCCAGCATTTT.

This clone was recorded many times. DNA of the CDR3: TGTGCCAGCAGCTTCGGGGGGGGGACAGATACGCAGTATTTT. It yields the protein CASSFGGGTDTQYF. The rearrangement links TRBV11-3 to TRBJ2-3; 8 bases are a match to TRBD2. The CDR3 consists of 14 residues. CDR1 is SGHNT, CDR2 YENEEA, per germline. V shed 3 bases and J 3 bases; nucleotides not matched to a gene: 2.

CDR3 amino acids: CASSFLQGNQPQHF. DNA for the CDR3: TGTGCCAGCAGTTTTTTACAGGGCAATCAGCCCCAGCATTTT. This chain links TRBV28 with TRBJ1-5; possible D gene TRBD1, 5 bases. V was shortened by 3 bases and J by 2 bases, with 8 bases between the two germline ends. Germline loops: CDR1 MDHEN, CDR2 SYDVKM. The CDR3 runs 14 residues.

This clone was observed a few times. V gene TRBV6-8 combines with J gene TRBJ1-6; D call uncertain. The CDR3 runs to 16 residues. Germline CDR1 MNHGY, CDR2 SAAAGT. Trimming shortened V by 4 bases and J by 1 base, and 11 bases separated the two germline ends. The CDR3 nucleotides read TGTGCCAGCAGTTTTCGAGGGAAATCCTATAATTCACCCCTCCACTTT. It translates to CASSFRGKSYNSPLHF.

The chain is built from TRBV21-1 and TRBJ2-7; the listed D gene, TRBD2, was not tested against the DNA. TRBV21-1 is given as a pseudogene. The CDR3 contains 17 residues. In nucleotides, the CDR3 is TGTGCCAGCAGCAAAGGGGATGGGGGGACGGTAATCTACGAGCAGTACTTC. Translated, it gives CASSKGDGGTVIYEQYF.

This rearrangement joins TRBV9 to TRBJ2-4; TRBD1 aligns across 7 bases. This CDR3 is built from 15 residues. The V gene end was trimmed by 2 bases and the J gene end by 5 bases; junction bases not matched to a gene: 7. Germline V gene lookup returns CDR1 SGDLS and CDR2 YYNGEE. The CDR3 loop reads CASSVGDSRQNIQYF. CDR3 bases: TGTGCCAGCAGCGTGGGGGACAGTAGGCAAAACATTCAGTACTTC.

The chain is built from TRBV18 and TRBJ1-6; D is unclear. V lost 2 bases, J lost 5 bases, and 7 bases lay in between. The CDR3 sequence is 14 residues long. Germline CDR1 reads KGHSH; CDR2 reads LQKENI. The DNA for the CDR3 is TGTGCCAGCTCACCAGGGATGGATAATTCACCCCTCCACTTT. This translates into CASSPGMDNSPLHF.

The chain has TRBV19 and TRBJ1-1; 9 bases agree with TRBD1. Per germline, CDR1 LNHDA and CDR2 SQIVND (reference sequence). The V and J ends lost 4 bases and 0 bases, in that order; junction bases with no gene match: 3. The CDR3 is 15 amino acids. The CDR3: CASSKQGAMNTEAFF. The CDR3 nucleotides are TGTGCCAGTAGTAAACAGGGGGCGATGAACACTGAAGCTTTCTTT.

The V and J genes are TRBV28 and TRBJ1-5, with 8 bases identical to TRBD1. Per the germline V gene, CDR1 is MDHEN and CDR2 is SYDVKM. The CDR3 consists of 15 residues. The V and J ends lost 6 bases and 1 base, in that order; junction bases with no gene match: 5. CDR3 amino acids: CASRPGTGSNQPQHF. In DNA, the CDR3 is TGTGCCAGCAGGCCCGGGACAGGCAGCAATCAGCCCCAGCATTTT.

CDR3 DNA: TGTGCCAGCAGCTTTGCGGGAGCCCCCGGGGAGCTGTTTTTT. Amino acid sequence: CASSFAGAPGELFF. V is TRBV11-3 and J is TRBJ2-2, with 7 bases matching TRBD2. This CDR3 spans 14 amino acids. Germline CDR1 is SGHNT and CDR2 is YENEEA. Trimming removed 3 bases from V and 6 bases from J; junction bases left unmatched: 4. Together with reference TRBV11-3 and TRBJ2-2, the CDR3 gives the full variable domain: EAGVVQSPRYKIIEKKQPVAFWCNPISGHNTLYWYLQNLGQGPELLIRYENEEAVDDSQLPKDRFSAERLKGVDSTLKIQPAELGDSAVYLCASSFAGAPGELFFGEGSRLTVL.

The CDR3 DNA is TGTGCCAGCAGCTTAGATCCCCTAGCGGGGGCCATAAATGAGCAGTTCTTC. Protein product: CASSLDPLAGAINEQFF. The chain combines TRBV11-3 with TRBJ2-1, with 10 bases that match TRBD2. This CDR3 is 17 amino acids long. Germline V gene data show CDR1 as SGHNT and CDR2 as YENEEA. Trimming took 0 bases from V and 7 from J; bases not matched to a gene: 9.

The J gene is TRBJ2-7, the V gene TRBV6-8; maybe TRBD2 (7 bases). V was trimmed by 6 bases and J by 3 bases, leaving 18 bases between them. Germline V lookup: CDR1 MNHGY, CDR2 SAAAGT. The CDR3 runs 15 residues. CDR3 in amino acids: CASREGGTNHYEQYF. The CDR3 DNA follows: TGTGCCAGCAGAGAGGGGGGGACAAACCACTACGAGCAGTACTTC.

This clone has only a few counts. The rearrangement links TRBV28 to TRBJ2-3; 8 bases fit TRBD2. V was pared by 5 bases and J by 4 bases, with 17 bases of the junction left unmatched. The germline V gene has CDR1 MDHEN and CDR2 SYDVKM. The CDR3 is made up of 18 amino acids. CDR3 region: CASSPRGGRGGWADTQYF. The DNA of the CDR3 is TGTGCCAGCAGTCCCCGGGGAGGACGGGGGGGCTGGGCAGATACGCAGTATTTT. The full variable domain, completed using reference TRBV28 and TRBJ2-3, is DVKVTQSSRYLVKRTGEKVFLECVQDMDHENMFWYRQDPGLGLRLIYFSYDVKMKEKGDIPEGYSVSREKKERFSLILESASTNQTSMYLCASSPRGGRGGWADTQYFGPGTRLTVL.

This clone was counted only a few times. CDR3 coding DNA: TGTGCCAGCGGACATGCCAAAACAGGGGTGTATGGCTACACCTTC. It translates to CASGHAKTGVYGYTF. The chain joins TRBV11-3 to TRBJ1-2; 7 nucleotides agree with TRBD1. Germline loops: CDR1 SGHNT, CDR2 YENEEA. V gave up 8 bases and J gave up 5 bases; unmatched junction bases: 14. The CDR3 contains 15 residues.

The genes are TRBV10-3 and TRBJ2-3; 7 bases fit TRBD2. The CDR3 length is 14 residues. CDR1 is ENHRY, CDR2 SYGVKD, per germline. V shed 4 bases and J 4 bases; nucleotides not matched to a gene: 5. The CDR3 sequence is CAISVERGADTQYF. DNA of the CDR3: TGTGCCATCAGTGTCGAACGGGGGGCAGATACGCAGTATTTT.

V is TRBV6-8 and J is TRBJ1-3; D is perhaps TRBD1 (6 bases). V was cut by 6 bases and J by 0 bases, with 12 bases left in between. Germline CDR1 is MNHGY and CDR2 is SAAAGT. There are 15 residues in the CDR3. CDR3 nucleotide sequence: TGTGCCAGCAGCTATAACAGGGTCTCTGGAAACACCATATATTTT. It codes for CASSYNRVSGNTIYF.

This clone was found many times. The chain recombines TRBV7-5 with TRBJ1-2; TRBD1, the table's D call, lacks a check against the DNA. TRBV7-5 is a documented pseudogene. There are 14 residues in the CDR3. Here the CDR3 reads CASSPGGSNYGYTF. The CDR3 DNA sequence: TGTGCCAGCAGCCCAGGGGGCAGTAACTATGGCTACACCTTC.

The V and J genes are TRBV12-5 and TRBJ2-7, with D tentatively TRBD1 (6 bases). CDR3 length: 13 residues. Germline lookup yields CDR1 LGHNT and CDR2 FRNRAP. The CDR3 bases are TGTGCCAGCGTCAGGGGCAGGGTAGGCGAGCAGTACTTC. It translates to CASVRGRVGEQYF.

The chain employs TRBV19 and TRBJ1-5; D is unclear. From germline, CDR1 is LNHDA and CDR2 SQIVND (reference sequence). This CDR3 comprises 13 residues. Trimming stripped 3 bases from V and 2 bases from J, with 5 bases between. CDR3: CASSISGNQPQHF. The DNA of the CDR3 is TGTGCCAGTAGTATCTCTGGCAATCAGCCCCAGCATTTT.

This chain uses TRBV6-8 with TRBJ1-5, with D uncertain. Germline CDR1 is MNHGY and CDR2 is SAAAGT. This CDR3 has 13 residues. With 0 bases removed from V and 7 bases from J, the gap between germline ends came to 7 bases. The CDR3 bases are TGTGCCAGCAGTTACTCGATCGGGCAGCCCCAGCATTTT. This encodes CASSYSIGQPQHF.

This clone was seen only a few times. V usage is TRBV6-8 and J usage is TRBJ2-7; the D gene could be TRBD1 or TRBD2 (5 bases each). V was trimmed by 5 bases and J by 5 bases, leaving 19 bases between them. The CDR3 is 15 residues long. Germline V gene lookup returns CDR1 MNHGY and CDR2 SAAAGT. The CDR3, as DNA: TGTGCCAGCAGTCTCCGGGACGGTGGTTTCCACGAGCAGTACTTC. It codes for CASSLRDGGFHEQYF.

V usage is TRBV11-3 and J usage is TRBJ2-1; the D gene could be TRBD1 or TRBD2 (5 bases each). The V and J ends lost 3 bases and 0 bases respectively, with 12 bases between them. Looked up from germline, CDR1 is SGHNT and CDR2 is YENEEA. The CDR3 extends over 16 amino acids. CDR3 nucleotides: TGTGCCAGCAGCTTTAGAGGGGCAAGCTCCTACAATGAGCAGTTCTTC. This codes for CASSFRGASSYNEQFF.

This clone was found many times. The rearrangement joins TRBV11-3 to TRBJ2-7; D is unclear. The V gene lost 5 bases and the J gene lost 1 base, with 12 bases spanning the gap. Per germline, CDR1 SGHNT and CDR2 YENEEA. CDR3 length equals 14 residues. The CDR3 loop reads CASSPRLQSYEQYF. The CDR3 region has the DNA TGTGCCAGCAGCCCGAGACTCCAATCCTACGAGCAGTACTTC. Drawing the rest from reference TRBV11-3 and TRBJ2-7, the complete variable domain is EAGVVQSPRYKIIEKKQPVAFWCNPISGHNTLYWYLQNLGQGPELLIRYENEEAVDDSQLPKDRFSAERLKGVDSTLKIQPAELGDSAVYLCASSPRLQSYEQYFGPGTRLTVT.

The rearrangement uses TRBV7-2 and TRBJ2-7, with D possibly TRBD1 on 5 matching bases. The CDR3 sequence is 13 residues long. V was clipped by 5 bases and J by 3 bases, with 11 bases between them. Germline CDR1 is SGHTA and CDR2 is FQGNSA. The CDR3 coding sequence is TGTGCCAGCAGCCAGTCAGGGATCTACGAGCAGTACTTC. Translated, it gives CASSQSGIYEQYF.

This chain joins TRBV5-1 and TRBJ2-1, with a tentative D call TRBD2 (5 bases). The ends were cut back, 0 bases at V and 9 bases at J, with 13 bases in the middle. Germline lookup yields CDR1 SGHRS and CDR2 YFSETQ. The CDR3 length is 14 residues. CDR3 sequence reads: CASSLAFESGEQFF. The CDR3 nucleotides read TGCGCCAGCAGCTTGGCGTTCGAGAGCGGTGAGCAGTTCTTC.

The J gene is TRBJ1-2, the V gene TRBV29-1; 10 nucleotides align to TRBD1. V dropped 6 bases and J dropped 5; count of bases not matched to a gene: 9. The CDR3 is made up of 14 amino acids. Germline CDR1 is SQVTM and CDR2 is ANQGSEA. For the CDR3, the DNA is TGCAGCGTCTCCCCCGGGACAGGGGTTTATGGCTACACCTTC. Its protein product is CSVSPGTGVYGYTF.

The genes are TRBV19 and TRBJ1-1, with 10 bases aligning to TRBD1. CDR1 and CDR2 (germline): LNHDA, SQIVND (reference sequence). This CDR3 has 16 amino acids. V lost 4 bases, J lost 3 bases, and 8 bases stayed unmatched. The CDR3 region is CASSRRTGGYDTEAFF. The CDR3 nucleotides are TGTGCCAGTAGTAGAAGGACAGGGGGGTACGACACTGAAGCTTTCTTT.

This clone was observed a few times. The chain combines TRBV9 with TRBJ1-6, with D perhaps TRBD1 (6 bases). The CDR3 contains 13 residues. Germline CDR1 is SGDLS and CDR2 is YYNGEE. V lost 5 bases and J 10 bases, leaving 13 bases between the germline ends. The CDR3 region is CASRKGGTSPLHF. In DNA form, the CDR3 reads TGTGCCAGCAGAAAAGGGGGAACGTCACCCCTCCACTTT.

This clone was found a few times. The chain joins TRBV6-8 to TRBJ1-5; unclear D gene. This CDR3 is built from 13 residues. From germline, CDR1 is MNHGY and CDR2 SAAAGT. The V gene lost 0 bases and the J gene lost 8 bases, with 8 bases spanning the gap. The CDR3: CASSYSRAEPQHF. The CDR3 coding sequence is TGTGCCAGCAGTTACTCGCGTGCGGAGCCCCAGCATTTT.

This sequence joins TRBV30 and TRBJ2-1, with 10 bases fitting TRBD1. The CDR3 extends over 14 amino acids. Looked up from germline, CDR1 is GTSNPN and CDR2 is SVGIG (reference sequence). J gave up 4 bases and V 2 bases, and 2 bases lay outside the gene matches. This chain's CDR3 is CAWSWDRGYNEQFF. The CDR3 coding sequence is TGTGCCTGGAGTTGGGACAGGGGATACAATGAGCAGTTCTTC.

This clone was seen a handful of times. The chain is built from TRBV11-3 and TRBJ1-1; a weak D match, TRBD1 (6 bases). Trimming took 3 bases from V and 1 from J, leaving 9 bases between them. The germline V gene has CDR1 SGHNT and CDR2 YENEEA. This CDR3 spans 14 amino acids. The CDR3 sequence is CASSFLDRNTEAFF. CDR3 in DNA: TGTGCCAGCAGCTTCCTGGACAGGAACACTGAAGCTTTCTTT.

V and J are TRBV9 and TRBJ1-6; TRBD1 agrees at 11 bases. V trimming: 5 bases; J trimming: 6 bases; junction bases outside the gene matches: 10. CDR1 is SGDLS, CDR2 YYNGEE, per germline. There are 17 residues in the CDR3. CDR3 region: CASSPRDRGIFNSPLHF. The DNA of the CDR3 is TGTGCCAGCAGTCCCCGGGACAGGGGGATTTTTAATTCACCCCTCCACTTT.